The text below deals with one TCR beta chain. V lost 6 bases and J lost 6, with 15 bases in between. Germline CDR1 MDHEN, CDR2 SYDVKM. The CDR3 runs 13 residues. The data were obtained in a study of shared clonotypes between healthy human individuals. Into CD45RA+ naive and CD45RA-negative memory subsets, the CD4+ cells were split. This table comes from immunoSEQ multiplex PCR, and its TCRdb copy is limited to in-frame clones, with some not included. The repertoire has around 700,000 clones, less than 80% of them found once; the top ten carry under 2%. The chain joins TRBV28 to TRBJ2-7; D is possibly TRBD2 (5 bases). The receptor comes from a woman in her thirties in good health. Sequencing was done on a sample of memory CD4+ T cells sorted from blood. Described subset: CD45RA-negative fraction. The CDR3 coding sequence is TGTGCCAGCAGGGACGAGGGTGTTGGCGAGCAGTACTTC. Translating gives CASRDEGVGEQYF. The full variable domain, its missing parts supplied by reference TRBV28 and TRBJ2-7, is DVKVTQSSRYLVKRTGEKVFLECVQDMDHENMFWYRQDPGLGLRLIYFSYDVKMKEKGDIPEGYSVSREKKERFSLILESASTNQTSMYLCASRDEGVGEQYFGPGTRLTVT.